This is a list of T cell receptor beta chains from one sample in a study of OX40 agonist ivuxolimab in advanced cancers. Only in-frame clones appear in the TCRdb table, and some are missing; sequencing was by immunoSEQ multiplex PCR. The repertoire consists of 65,000 to 90,000 clones, with over 75% occurring once and the leading ten covering approximately 0.6%. Sequences were derived from CD4+ or CD8+ T cells sorted from blood, sampled in a trial of the OX40 agonist ivuxolimab. The receptors originated from an adult with an advanced solid tumor such as melanoma, head and neck, liver or kidney cancer. Both conserved end residues are part of each CDR3. The D gene is left open where the match is weak. Clone size is shown for a subset of rows, as once, few, many or a class of expanded clone.

clone size: once; CDR3 length: 16; J gene: TRBJ1-4; V gene: TRBV14; D gene: TRBD1; CDR3 protein: CASSQASRGLSEKLFF; CDR3 DNA: TGTGCCAGCAGCCAAGCCTCCAGGGGGCTGAGTGAAAAACTGTTTTTT
clone size: .; CDR3 length: 14; J gene: TRBJ2-7; V gene: TRBV7-3; D gene: TRBD2; CDR3 protein: CASSLGTSPREQYF; CDR3 DNA: TGTGCCAGCAGCTTAGGGACTAGCCCCAGGGAGCAGTACTTC
clone size: .; CDR3 length: 14; J gene: TRBJ2-5; V gene: TRBV2; D gene: .; CDR3 protein: CASSEVLLQETQYF; CDR3 DNA: TGTGCCAGCAGTGAAGTACTGCTCCAAGAGACCCAGTACTTC
clone size: .; CDR3 length: 13; J gene: TRBJ1-2; V gene: TRBV2; D gene: TRBD1; CDR3 protein: CARHLDRGAGYTF; CDR3 DNA: TGTGCCAGACATCTGGACAGGGGCGCAGGCTACACCTTC
clone size: .; CDR3 length: 15; J gene: TRBJ1-6; V gene: TRBV7-3; D gene: .; CDR3 protein: CASSLKPGYNSPLHF; CDR3 DNA: TGTGCCAGCAGCTTAAAGCCAGGATATAATTCACCCCTCCACTTT
clone size: .; CDR3 length: 16; J gene: TRBJ2-5; V gene: TRBV7-2; D gene: .; CDR3 protein: CASSPPPPSFQETQYF; CDR3 DNA: TGTGCCAGCAGTCCCCCTCCCCCCTCCTTCCAAGAGACCCAGTACTTC
clone size: .; CDR3 length: 15; J gene: TRBJ1-4; V gene: TRBV27; D gene: TRBD1; CDR3 protein: CASSPGTAGNEKLFF; CDR3 DNA: TGTGCCAGCAGTCCGGGGACAGCGGGGAATGAAAAACTGTTTTTT
clone size: .; CDR3 length: 19; J gene: TRBJ2-5; V gene: TRBV11-2; D gene: TRBD1; CDR3 protein: CASSLALDRGYPSGETQYF; CDR3 DNA: TGTGCCAGCAGCTTAGCCCTTGACAGGGGGTATCCCTCGGGGGAGACCCAGTACTTC
clone size: once; CDR3 length: 13; J gene: TRBJ1-4; V gene: TRBV25-1; D gene: .; CDR3 protein: CASRTVGNEKLFF; CDR3 DNA: TGTGCCTCTAGGACAGTGGGCAATGAAAAACTGTTTTTT
clone size: .; CDR3 length: 16; J gene: TRBJ1-4; V gene: TRBV7-9; D gene: .; CDR3 protein: CASRPRGGSVGEKLFF; CDR3 DNA: TGTGCCAGCAGACCTCGGGGGGGTTCGGTTGGTGAAAAACTGTTTTTT
clone size: .; CDR3 length: 11; J gene: TRBJ2-3; V gene: TRBV7-9; D gene: .; CDR3 protein: CASSLGHTQYF; CDR3 DNA: TGTGCCAGCAGCCTAGGACATACGCAGTATTTT
clone size: .; CDR3 length: 12; J gene: TRBJ2-3; V gene: TRBV7-9; D gene: .; CDR3 protein: CASSSRLQTQYF; CDR3 DNA: TGTGCCAGCAGCTCAAGACTACAAACGCAGTATTTT
clone size: .; CDR3 length: 13; J gene: TRBJ1-1; V gene: TRBV27; D gene: .; CDR3 protein: CASAMEVRTEAFF; CDR3 DNA: TGTGCCAGCGCCATGGAGGTTCGGACTGAAGCTTTCTTT
clone size: few; CDR3 length: 16; J gene: TRBJ1-5; V gene: TRBV19; D gene: .; CDR3 protein: CASSIDRTAVNQPQHF; CDR3 DNA: TGTGCCAGTAGTATAGATCGGACCGCTGTAAATCAGCCCCAGCATTTT
clone size: .; CDR3 length: 14; J gene: TRBJ1-1; V gene: TRBV19; D gene: .; CDR3 protein: CASRLGQTTTEAFF; CDR3 DNA: TGTGCCAGTAGATTAGGACAAACAACAACTGAAGCTTTCTTT
clone size: .; CDR3 length: 14; J gene: TRBJ2-3; V gene: TRBV9; D gene: .; CDR3 protein: CASMSEASTDTQYF; CDR3 DNA: TGTGCCAGCATGTCAGAGGCGAGCACAGATACGCAGTATTTT
clone size: .; CDR3 length: 14; J gene: TRBJ2-7; V gene: TRBV30; D gene: TRBD1; CDR3 protein: CAWSYRPGQGSEYF; CDR3 DNA: TGTGCCTGGAGCTACCGCCCGGGACAGGGGTCGGAGTACTTC
clone size: once; CDR3 length: 17; J gene: TRBJ2-1; V gene: TRBV19; D gene: TRBD1; CDR3 protein: CASSNPPGTGGSNEQFF; CDR3 DNA: TGTGCCAGTAGTAATCCACCGGGGACAGGGGGTAGCAATGAGCAGTTCTTC
clone size: .; CDR3 length: 13; J gene: TRBJ1-1; V gene: TRBV14; D gene: .; CDR3 protein: CASSPQANTEAFF; CDR3 DNA: TGTGCCAGCAGCCCACAGGCGAACACTGAAGCTTTCTTT
clone size: .; CDR3 length: 14; J gene: TRBJ1-2; V gene: TRBV7-9; D gene: .; CDR3 protein: CASSLAGSQIDYTF; CDR3 DNA: TGTGCCAGCAGCTTAGCAGGTTCGCAGATCGACTACACCTTC
clone size: .; CDR3 length: 15; J gene: TRBJ1-4; V gene: TRBV6-5; D gene: TRBD1; CDR3 protein: CASSRGQATNEKLFF; CDR3 DNA: TGTGCCAGCAGTCGCGGACAGGCAACTAATGAAAAACTGTTTTTT
clone size: .; CDR3 length: 14; J gene: TRBJ2-3; V gene: TRBV12-5; D gene: .; CDR3 protein: CASGLFGGTDTQYF; CDR3 DNA: TGTGCTAGTGGTTTATTTGGTGGCACAGATACGCAGTATTTT
clone size: once; CDR3 length: 16; J gene: TRBJ1-1; V gene: TRBV7-6; D gene: .; CDR3 protein: CASSREARGVDTEAFF; CDR3 DNA: TGTGCCAGCAGCCGAGAGGCTCGTGGTGTGGACACTGAAGCTTTCTTT
clone size: .; CDR3 length: 14; J gene: TRBJ1-6; V gene: TRBV6-1; D gene: .; CDR3 protein: CASRNRESNSPLHF; CDR3 DNA: TGTGCCAGCAGAAACAGGGAGAGTAATTCACCCCTCCACTTT
clone size: .; CDR3 length: 14; J gene: TRBJ2-7; V gene: TRBV6-5; D gene: .; CDR3 protein: CASSSSTGSYEQYF; CDR3 DNA: TGTGCCAGCAGTTCCTCAACAGGGTCCTACGAGCAGTACTTC
clone size: .; CDR3 length: 18; J gene: TRBJ2-2; V gene: TRBV28; D gene: TRBD1; CDR3 protein: CASFRDRGRKLGTGELFF; CDR3 DNA: TGTGCCAGTTTCAGGGACAGGGGGCGAAAACTGGGCACCGGGGAGCTGTTTTTT
clone size: .; CDR3 length: 12; J gene: TRBJ2-1; V gene: TRBV6-1; D gene: .; CDR3 protein: CASRSEYNEQFF; CDR3 DNA: TGTGCCAGCAGATCGGAATACAATGAGCAGTTCTTC
clone size: .; CDR3 length: 15; J gene: TRBJ1-5; V gene: TRBV19; D gene: .; CDR3 protein: CASRGGGVSNQPQHF; CDR3 DNA: TGTGCCTCCCGGGGAGGCGGGGTAAGCAATCAGCCCCAGCATTTT
clone size: .; CDR3 length: 15; J gene: TRBJ2-4; V gene: TRBV18; D gene: TRBD1; CDR3 protein: CASSPTGVAKNIQYF; CDR3 DNA: TGTGCCAGCTCACCAACAGGGGTAGCCAAAAACATTCAGTACTTC
clone size: .; CDR3 length: 14; J gene: TRBJ2-1; V gene: TRBV10-2; D gene: TRBD2; CDR3 protein: CASLVGGGLNEQFF; CDR3 DNA: TGCGCCAGCTTGGTCGGGGGGGGCCTCAATGAGCAGTTCTTC
clone size: .; CDR3 length: 15; J gene: TRBJ2-4; V gene: TRBV19; D gene: TRBD2; CDR3 protein: CASSQAGTAKNIQYF; CDR3 DNA: TGTGCCAGTAGTCAAGCGGGGACAGCCAAAAACATTCAGTACTTC
clone size: .; CDR3 length: 16; J gene: TRBJ2-2; V gene: TRBV18; D gene: TRBD2; CDR3 protein: CASSRTSGGRTGELFF; CDR3 DNA: TGTGCCAGCTCACGAACTAGCGGGGGAAGAACCGGGGAGCTGTTTTTT
clone size: .; CDR3 length: 15; J gene: TRBJ2-5; V gene: TRBV5-4; D gene: TRBD2; CDR3 protein: CATTLAGGYQETQYF; CDR3 DNA: TGTGCCACCACCTTAGCGGGGGGGTACCAAGAGACCCAGTACTTC
clone size: .; CDR3 length: 13; J gene: TRBJ1-2; V gene: TRBV6-1; D gene: TRBD1; CDR3 protein: CASSETGDYGYTF; CDR3 DNA: TGTGCCAGCAGTGAAACAGGGGACTATGGCTACACCTTC
clone size: .; CDR3 length: 14; J gene: TRBJ1-1; V gene: TRBV10-3; D gene: .; CDR3 protein: CAISERGKNTEAFF; CDR3 DNA: TGTGCCATCAGTGAGAGGGGCAAGAACACTGAAGCTTTCTTT
clone size: .; CDR3 length: 16; J gene: TRBJ2-7; V gene: TRBV7-9; D gene: TRBD1; CDR3 protein: CASSLGKGQGLHEQYF; CDR3 DNA: TGTGCCAGCAGCTTAGGGAAGGGACAGGGGCTCCACGAGCAGTACTTC
clone size: .; CDR3 length: 15; J gene: TRBJ1-4; V gene: TRBV5-6; D gene: .; CDR3 protein: CASSLVGEEVQKLFF; CDR3 DNA: TGTGCCAGCAGCTTGGTTGGGGAAGAGGTGCAAAAACTGTTTTTT
clone size: .; CDR3 length: 15; J gene: TRBJ2-5; V gene: TRBV2; D gene: TRBD1; CDR3 protein: CASIRTDRDQETQYF; CDR3 DNA: TGTGCCAGCATTAGAACGGACAGGGACCAAGAGACCCAGTACTTC
clone size: .; CDR3 length: 14; J gene: TRBJ2-7; V gene: TRBV29-1; D gene: TRBD1; CDR3 protein: CSVIPGTGGYEQYF; CDR3 DNA: TGCAGCGTTATACCCGGGACAGGGGGGTACGAGCAGTACTTC
clone size: .; CDR3 length: 13; J gene: TRBJ1-2; V gene: TRBV28; D gene: .; CDR3 protein: CASSPTRDYGYTF; CDR3 DNA: TGTGCCAGCAGTCCGACACGGGACTATGGCTACACCTTC
clone size: .; CDR3 length: 16; J gene: TRBJ2-7; V gene: TRBV5-1; D gene: .; CDR3 protein: CASSLEPARASYEQYF; CDR3 DNA: TGCGCCAGCAGCTTGGAACCGGCCAGGGCCTCCTACGAGCAGTACTTC
clone size: .; CDR3 length: 14; J gene: TRBJ2-5; V gene: TRBV5-1; D gene: .; CDR3 protein: CASSLAVQKETQYF; CDR3 DNA: TGCGCCAGCAGCTTGGCCGTACAGAAGGAGACCCAGTACTTC
clone size: .; CDR3 length: 14; J gene: TRBJ1-1; V gene: TRBV7-6; D gene: TRBD1; CDR3 protein: CASSIQGANTEAFF; CDR3 DNA: TGTGCCAGCAGTATACAGGGGGCGAACACTGAAGCTTTCTTT
clone size: .; CDR3 length: 14; J gene: TRBJ2-7; V gene: TRBV6-1; D gene: TRBD2; CDR3 protein: CASRTSGGKYEQYF; CDR3 DNA: TGTGCCAGCAGGACTAGCGGGGGAAAGTACGAGCAGTACTTC
clone size: .; CDR3 length: 14; J gene: TRBJ2-5; V gene: TRBV7-2; D gene: .; CDR3 protein: CASSLSRVQETQYF; CDR3 DNA: TGTGCCAGCAGCTTATCCAGGGTCCAAGAGACCCAGTACTTC
clone size: once; CDR3 length: 14; J gene: TRBJ2-6; V gene: TRBV19; D gene: TRBD1; CDR3 protein: CASTMTGGANVLTF; CDR3 DNA: TGTGCCAGTACCATGACAGGGGGGGCCAACGTCCTGACTTTC
clone size: .; CDR3 length: 14; J gene: TRBJ1-2; V gene: TRBV5-1; D gene: .; CDR3 protein: CASSLAGDNRGYTF; CDR3 DNA: TGCGCCAGCAGCTTGGCCGGGGACAATCGCGGCTACACCTTC
clone size: .; CDR3 length: 13; J gene: TRBJ2-3; V gene: TRBV6-1; D gene: .; CDR3 protein: CASRPRGTDTQYF; CDR3 DNA: TGTGCCAGCAGACCTAGGGGAACAGATACGCAGTATTTT
clone size: few; CDR3 length: 15; J gene: TRBJ2-5; V gene: TRBV27; D gene: TRBD1; CDR3 protein: CASRGLTGAQETQYF; CDR3 DNA: TGTGCCAGCAGGGGACTGACAGGGGCCCAAGAGACCCAGTACTTC
clone size: .; CDR3 length: 15; J gene: TRBJ1-2; V gene: TRBV7-2; D gene: TRBD1; CDR3 protein: CASSRPTPTGGGYTF; CDR3 DNA: TGTGCCAGCAGCCGCCCCACACCGACAGGGGGTGGCTACACCTTC
clone size: .; CDR3 length: 13; J gene: TRBJ2-3; V gene: TRBV2; D gene: .; CDR3 protein: CASSAGRTDTQYF; CDR3 DNA: TGTGCCAGCAGTGCAGGCCGCACAGATACGCAGTATTTT
clone size: .; CDR3 length: 15; J gene: TRBJ2-7; V gene: TRBV7-8; D gene: TRBD1; CDR3 protein: CASRIGQGISYEQYF; CDR3 DNA: TGTGCCAGCAGAATTGGACAGGGGATATCCTACGAGCAGTACTTC
clone size: .; CDR3 length: 14; J gene: TRBJ1-1; V gene: TRBV7-2; D gene: .; CDR3 protein: CASSFGGPRTEAFF; CDR3 DNA: TGTGCCAGCAGCTTTGGGGGGCCCCGGACTGAAGCTTTCTTT
clone size: .; CDR3 length: 13; J gene: TRBJ2-5; V gene: TRBV27; D gene: .; CDR3 protein: CASRLGNQETQYF; CDR3 DNA: TGTGCCAGCAGATTGGGTAACCAAGAGACCCAGTACTTC
clone size: .; CDR3 length: 14; J gene: TRBJ2-7; V gene: TRBV5-4; D gene: .; CDR3 protein: CASSFGQASYEQYF; CDR3 DNA: TGTGCCAGCAGCTTCGGCCAGGCTTCCTACGAGCAGTACTTC
clone size: .; CDR3 length: 16; J gene: TRBJ1-2; V gene: TRBV4-3; D gene: TRBD1; CDR3 protein: CASSRTLDRGRDGYTF; CDR3 DNA: TGCGCCAGCAGCCGAACCTTGGACAGGGGGAGGGATGGCTACACCTTC
clone size: .; CDR3 length: 14; J gene: TRBJ2-1; V gene: TRBV7-3; D gene: TRBD1; CDR3 protein: CASSPGTGYNEQFF; CDR3 DNA: TGTGCCAGCAGCCCCGGGACAGGGTACAATGAGCAGTTCTTC
clone size: .; CDR3 length: 19; J gene: TRBJ2-1; V gene: TRBV2; D gene: TRBD2; CDR3 protein: CASSEVLLRIAGGVNEQFF; CDR3 DNA: TGTGCCAGCAGTGAGGTATTATTAAGGATAGCGGGGGGCGTCAATGAGCAGTTCTTC
clone size: once; CDR3 length: 18; J gene: TRBJ2-5; V gene: TRBV6-4; D gene: .; CDR3 protein: CASSLPTGTPLSQETQYF; CDR3 DNA: TGTGCCAGCAGCCTCCCAACCGGGACTCCCCTTTCCCAAGAGACCCAGTACTTC
clone size: .; CDR3 length: 16; J gene: TRBJ1-4; V gene: TRBV25-1; D gene: .; CDR3 protein: CASSESRMTTNEKLFF; CDR3 DNA: TGTGCCAGCAGTGAATCCCGGATGACAACTAATGAAAAACTGTTTTTT